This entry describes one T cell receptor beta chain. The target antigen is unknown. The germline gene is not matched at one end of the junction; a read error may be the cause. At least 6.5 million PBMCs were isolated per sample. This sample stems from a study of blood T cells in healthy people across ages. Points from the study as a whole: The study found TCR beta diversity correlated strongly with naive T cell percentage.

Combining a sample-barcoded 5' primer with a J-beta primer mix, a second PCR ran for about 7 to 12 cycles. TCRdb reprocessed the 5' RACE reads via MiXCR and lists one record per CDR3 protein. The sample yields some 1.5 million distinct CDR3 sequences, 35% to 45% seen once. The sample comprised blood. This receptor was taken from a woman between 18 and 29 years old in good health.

CDR3 DNA: TGCAGCGTTGTCGGGACTAGCGACTCCTACGAGCGGTACTTC. Translation gives CSVVGTSDSYERYF. The chain carries TRBV29-1 and TRBJ2-7; 10 positions match TRBD2. The CDR3 has 14 residues. The V gene's germline CDR1 is SQVTM and CDR2 ANQGSEA.